A single sample gave rise to the 16 T cell receptor beta chains below, sequenced in a study of cytomegalovirus exposure and HLA in healthy donors (TCRdb year 2017). Library preparation was by the immunoSEQ multiplex PCR assay. A mixture of 60 forward primers for TCR Vbeta segments and 13 reverse primers for TCR Jbeta segments was used in the multiplex PCR. TCRdb provides this immuneACCESS table in a form limited to in-frame rearrangements. Some clones are lacking; in checked studies, under half of them reflect an unresolved V gene, and why the rest are absent is not known. For this sample the table gives some 57,000 clones, of which 70% to 75% were detected only once. The ten largest clones add up to 5% to 7% of the sample. Sequenced material: PBMCs. These receptors originate from a woman aged 30 to 39 in good health and CMV-seronegative.

This sequence joins TRBV30 and TRBJ2-3; 11 bases agree with TRBD1. The germline gives CDR1 GTSNPN, CDR2 SVGIG (reference sequence). This CDR3 has 15 amino acids. Trimming at V came to 5 bases and at J to 7 bases, leaving 11 bases not matched to a gene. The CDR3 nucleotides read TGTGCCTGGGGTCTCTTCCGGGACAGGGGGAATACGCAGTATTTT. This encodes CAWGLFRDRGNTQYF.

This clone appeared a few times. The rearrangement uses TRBV2 and TRBJ1-1, with D tentatively TRBD1 (5 bases). CDR3 size: 16 residues. The germline V gene has CDR1 SNHLY and CDR2 FYNNEI. The V and J ends lost 4 bases and 4 bases respectively, with 19 bases between them. For the CDR3, the DNA is TGTGCCAGCAGTGTCCTCGGAGGGTCCGGGGGCACTGAAGCTTTCTTT. It encodes CASSVLGGSGGTEAFF.

V usage is TRBV19 and J usage is TRBJ2-4, with 8 bases aligning to TRBD1. Germline loops: CDR1 LNHDA, CDR2 SQIVND (reference sequence). J gave up 8 bases and V 8 bases, and 2 bases lay outside the gene matches. The CDR3 sequence is 11 residues long. The CDR3: CASSDRDIQYF. The CDR3, as DNA: TGTGCCAGTTCGGACAGGGACATTCAGTACTTC.

The V call is TRBV7-2, the J call TRBJ1-2; 7 positions match TRBD1. CDR1 is SGHTA, CDR2 FQGNSA, per germline. This CDR3 is built from 18 residues. V lost 5 bases, J lost 0 bases, and 15 bases stayed unmatched. CDR3 in amino acids: CASSLEGYRGETNYGYTF. In DNA, the CDR3 is TGTGCCAGCAGCCTCGAAGGATACAGGGGCGAAACTAACTATGGCTACACCTTC. The variable domain in full, with the rest retrieved from reference TRBV7-2 and TRBJ1-2, is GAGVSQSPSNKVTEKGKDVELRCDPISGHTALYWYRQSLGQGLEFLIYFQGNSAPDKSGLPSDRFSAERTGGSVSTLTIQRTQQEDSAVYLCASSLEGYRGETNYGYTFGSGTRLTVV.

The rearrangement joins TRBV11-2 to TRBJ2-5, with TRBD2 matching 16 bases. This CDR3 is built from 16 residues. The ends lost 4 bases at V and 5 bases at J; junction bases unmatched: 4. CDR1 is SGHAT, CDR2 FQNNGV, per germline. CDR3: CASSSGTSGRAETQYF. In DNA, the CDR3 is TGTGCCAGCAGCTCGGGGACTAGCGGGAGGGCTGAGACCCAGTACTTC.

This clone is a singleton in its sample. J is TRBJ2-1 and V is TRBV6-5; D may be TRBD2 (6 bases). From germline, CDR1 is MNHEY and CDR2 SVGAGI. Trimming took off 3 bases at V and 7 bases at J, with 10 bases between the two ends. This CDR3 is built from 13 residues. The DNA of the CDR3 is TGTGCCAGCAGTTATCGACTAGGAAATGAGCAGTTCTTC. Translating it yields CASSYRLGNEQFF.

This clone was seen just once. The chain combines TRBV28 with TRBJ2-3; tentative D call: TRBD2 (5 bases). The V gene lost 8 bases and the J gene lost 1 base, with 10 bases spanning the gap. The germline gives CDR1 MDHEN, CDR2 SYDVKM. This CDR3 spans 13 amino acids. DNA for the CDR3: TGTGCCAGCTCCGGGGAAGGCACAGATACGCAGTATTTT. Residues: CASSGEGTDTQYF.

This chain joins TRBV7-2 and TRBJ2-4, with 10 bases matching TRBD2. V lost 5 bases, J lost 3 bases, and 10 bases stayed unmatched. The CDR3 spans 17 residues. In germline, CDR1 is SGHTA, CDR2 FQGNSA. CDR3 sequence: CASSAFTSGKDKNIQYF. The CDR3 DNA sequence: TGTGCCAGCAGCGCCTTCACTAGCGGGAAGGACAAAAACATTCAGTACTTC.

This clone was found once. The chain uses TRBV28 and TRBJ2-1; tentatively, D is TRBD1 (5 bases). Germline CDR1 and CDR2: MDHEN and SYDVKM. Trimming shortened V by 6 bases and J by 8 bases, and 20 bases separated the two germline ends. The CDR3 loop spans 15 amino acids. The CDR3: CASRLAWGSGDEQFF. Here the CDR3 DNA reads TGTGCCAGCAGGCTGGCTTGGGGCTCTGGCGATGAGCAGTTCTTC.

The chain joins TRBV4-3 to TRBJ2-5; D ambiguous. This CDR3 is 14 amino acids long. Germline V gene lookup returns CDR1 LGHNA and CDR2 YSLEER. Deletions cut 1 base from V and 4 bases from J, with 10 bases between. CDR3 coding DNA: TGCGCCAGCAGCCAAGCGGCAGGCCGAGAGACCCAGTACTTC. Translated, it gives CASSQAAGRETQYF.

This clone was detected once. This rearrangement joins TRBV5-1 to TRBJ2-2; weak D call: TRBD1 (5 bases). V was pared by 4 bases and J by 3 bases, with 16 bases between. Germline CDR1 SGHRS, CDR2 YFSETQ. The CDR3 contains 16 residues. CDR3: CASSPSGRDDTGELFF. Here the CDR3 DNA reads TGCGCCAGCAGCCCTTCAGGGCGCGATGACACCGGGGAGCTGTTTTTT.

This sequence joins TRBV28 and TRBJ1-5, with TRBD1 matching 7 bases. This CDR3 has 17 residues. V was pared by 4 bases and J by 2 bases, with 11 bases of the junction left unmatched. The germline V gene encodes CDR1 MDHEN and CDR2 SYDVKM. The CDR3 nucleotides read TGTGCCAGCAGTTCCTACAGGGGAGGCTCTGGCAATCAGCCCCAGCATTTT. Encoded protein: CASSSYRGGSGNQPQHF.

This sequence joins TRBV25-1 and TRBJ2-5; 10 bases fit TRBD2. The V segment lost 1 base and the J segment 4 bases; nucleotides outside the gene matches: 9. Germline loops: CDR1 MGHDK, CDR2 SYGVNS. The length of the CDR3 is 17 residues. CDR3 protein: CASSESLGAGGRETQYF. DNA for the CDR3: TGTGCCAGCAGTGAATCGTTGGGAGCGGGAGGGAGAGAGACCCAGTACTTC.

V usage is TRBV19 and J usage is TRBJ2-1; D not certain. V shed 7 bases and J shed 8 bases, with 9 bases lying between them. The germline CDR1 and CDR2 sequences are LNHDA and SQIVND (reference sequence). The CDR3 is 11 amino acids. The CDR3 nucleotides read TGTGCCAGTATTGACTCCCATGAGCAGTTCTTC. Amino acids: CASIDSHEQFF.

Remarks on this clone: A junction boundary mismatches the germline segment, possibly from a read error. This chain links TRBV5-1 with TRBJ2-2; a possible D gene is TRBD1 (8 bases). CDR3 length: 20 residues. Germline V gives CDR1 SGHRS, CDR2 YFSETQ. As DNA, the CDR3 is TGCGCCTGCAGCTTGGGACAGGAACAGACTAGCCTACCCGGCACCGGGGAGCTGTTTTTT. This gives the protein CACSLGQEQTSLPGTGELFF.

Details on this clone: A read error may account for a junction end that differs from germline. This chain uses TRBV28 with TRBJ2-7; TRBD1 agrees at 12 bases. The CDR3 loop spans 14 amino acids. Germline CDR1 reads MDHEN; CDR2 reads SYDVKM. CDR3 sequence (DNA): TGTGCCAGCAGGGGGACAGGGGGCTCCCACGAGCAGTACTTC. Translation: CASRGTGGSHEQYF.